Listed here are 10 T cell receptor delta chains from one sample, sequenced in a study of γδ T cells in repeated Plasmodium falciparum infection. Bulk repertoires came from Vgamma9/Vdelta2+ or Vdelta2-negative gammadelta T cells flow-sorted from PBMC. TCRdb re-called clones from the multiplex PCR reads using CATT. The sample records around 86,000 delta-chain clones, 1.4% to 1.5% being singletons. The specimen was gamma-delta T cells from blood. Receptor source: a pool of human donors (malaria-infected and uninfected, not separated).

This clone occurred a few times. Only one base separates this from a far larger clonotype, so it likely reflects a read error. This CDR3 is also generated by other DNA sequences in the sample. The J gene is TRDJ1, the V gene TRDV1; perhaps D is TRDD2 or TRDD3 (5 bases each). TCRdb records no J gene; here it was assigned by comparing the DNA to germline. There are 16 residues in the CDR3. Per the germline V gene, CDR1 is TSWWSYY and CDR2 is QGS. The CDR3, as DNA: TGTGCTCTTGGGAAACTTCCGACTAGGATGGGGAGTAAACTCATCTTT. It yields the protein CALGKLPTRMGSKLIF.

Only a few counts were recorded for this clone. This likely came from a read error, as a far larger clone is one base away. The sample has other DNA sequences that encode this CDR3 too. The chain carries TRDV2 and TRDJ3; 10 nucleotides align to TRDD3. TCRdb gives no J gene; it was assigned here by matching the DNA to germline. In germline, CDR1 is GEAIGNYY, CDR2 EKD. V dropped 3 bases and J dropped 0; count of bases not matched to a gene: 7. The CDR3 consists of 19 residues. CDR3 sequence reads: CACDATGGLSSWDTRQMFF. CDR3 nucleotides: TGTGCCTGTGACGCCACTGGGGGATTGAGCTCCTGGGACACCCGACAGATGTTTTTC.

This clone was counted between two and nine times. The amino acid sequence in TCRdb belongs to a much larger clone and departs from this DNA's translation at residue 18, likely a sequencing read error; the sequence shown is translated from the DNA. The J gene is TRDJ3, the V gene TRDV2; TRDD3 matches 8 bases. TCRdb carries no J gene annotation; the J gene was assigned here by matching the DNA with germline. CDR3 size: 24 residues. The germline V gene has CDR1 GEAIGNYY and CDR2 EKD. The CDR3 is CACDTVEELGGTRGISWGTRQMFF. The DNA of the CDR3 is TGTGCCTGTGACACGGTGGAAGAACTGGGGGGTACCCGGGGAATCTCCTGGGGCACCCGACAGATGTTTTTC.

This clone appeared a few times. The protein that TCRdb holds for this DNA derives from a much larger clone and differs from the translated DNA at residue 12, which likely indicates a read error; the protein shown here is translated from the DNA. The rearrangement links TRDV3 to TRDJ1, with TRDD3 matching over 9 bases. The trim removed 0 bases at V and 5 bases at J, leaving 16 bases unmatched. This CDR3 is 17 amino acids long. CDR1 and CDR2 (germline): TVYSNPD, GDNSRS (reference sequence). Here the CDR3 reads CAFSFEALVLGEDKLIF. CDR3 nucleotide sequence: TGTGCCTTTAGTTTCGAGGCGCTGGTACTGGGGGAGGATAAACTCATCTTT. The full variable domain, rest sourced from reference TRDV3 and TRDJ1, is CDKVTQSSPDQTVASGSEVVLLCTYDTVYSNPDLFWYRIRPDYSFQFVFYGDNSRSEGADFTQGRFSVKHILTQKAFHLVISPVRTEDSATYYCAFSFEALVLGEDKLIFGKGTRVTVEP.

As to this clone: The TCRdb protein, from a much larger clone, departs from this DNA's translation at residue 3, likely by read error; the protein shown derives from the DNA. V is TRDV1 and J is TRDJ1; 8 bases agree with TRDD3. The CDR3 length is 23 residues. The germline V gene has CDR1 TSWWSYY and CDR2 QGS. CDR3 protein: CAIGELEGPTYANWGEYTDKLIF. The CDR3 DNA reads TGTGCTATTGGGGAACTAGAAGGTCCTACGTATGCTAACTGGGGGGAGTACACCGATAAACTCATCTTT.

This clone was seen only a few times. For this DNA, TCRdb reports the protein of a much larger clone, which diverges at residue 11, most likely from a read error; the protein presented here is translated directly from the DNA. V is TRDV1 and J is TRDJ1, with D perhaps matching TRDD3 (6 bases). Trimming took 0 bases from V and 9 from J, leaving 29 bases between them. The CDR3 contains 19 residues. CDR1 TSWWSYY and CDR2 QGS come from the germline V gene. CDR3 in DNA: TGTGCTCTTGGGGAACTACCCCGTCTGGGGAGTACGGACCCTGTGGAACTCATCTTT. Translated: CALGELPRLGSTDPVELIF.

A remark on this clone: A far bigger clonotype differs at one base, so this is likely a read error. This specimen includes other DNA sequences encoding the same CDR3. A V gene of TRDV2 was called, but no J gene was assigned; the table calls TRDD3, which could not be checked here. Germline V lookup: CDR1 GEAIGNYY, CDR2 EKD. CDR3 length: 24 amino acids. CDR3 residues: CACDPLTSVLGDTSLSTYTDKLIF. CDR3 coding DNA: TGTGCCTGTGACCCTCTTACTTCAGTACTGGGGGATACTTCTCTTTCCACGTACACCGATAAGCTCATCTTT.

In regard to this clone: The translation of this DNA and the TCRdb protein of a much larger clone differ at residue 12, probably owing to a read error; the protein shown here is translated from the DNA. The V call is TRDV2, the J call TRDJ1; TRDD3 is a possible D gene (5 bases). The J gene comes from matching the DNA to germline here; TCRdb lacks it. Trimming pared 0 bases from V and 1 base from J, leaving 20 bases between. Germline V CDR1 and CDR2: GEAIGNYY, EKD. This CDR3 contains 18 residues. The CDR3 sequence is CACDTLTVGLEGTDKLIF. For the CDR3, the DNA is TGTGCCTGTGACACCCTTACTGTGGGACTGGAAGGCACCGATAAACTCATCTTT.

Regarding this clone: One base separates it from a far larger clone, so it is likely a read error. The same CDR3 is also encoded by other DNA sequences in this sample. This chain links TRDV1 with TRDJ1; 8 positions match TRDD3. No J gene was available from TCRdb, and it was assigned here by a germline match of the DNA. The CDR3 spans 15 residues. Germline CDR1 TSWWSYY, CDR2 QGS. In nucleotides, the CDR3 is TGCGCTCTTGGGTTTTACTGGGGATACAGCGATAAACTCATCTTT. Translating gives CALGFYWGYSDKLIF.

About this clone itself: TCRdb assigns this DNA the protein of a much larger clone, which departs from its translation at residue 10; this likely reflects a read error, and the protein shown comes from translating the DNA. This chain joins TRDV2 and TRDJ1; 11 nucleotides agree with TRDD3. TCRdb offers no J gene call, so here the DNA was matched to germline to obtain one. Trimming removed 4 bases from V and 1 base from J; junction bases left unmatched: 7. Germline CDR1 reads GEAIGNYY; CDR2 reads EKD. The length of the CDR3 is 16 residues. The CDR3 sequence is CACEAGGYLSTDKLIF. CDR3 nucleotides: TGTGCCTGTGAGGCTGGGGGATACCTCAGCACCGATAAACTCATCTTT.